This entry describes one TCR beta chain. This was the immunoSEQ v3 assay. Data came from immunoSEQ multiplex PCR; TCRdb stores just in-frame clones and leaves some out. This sample has about 45,000 clones, with around 80% found just once. The sample originates from a study of TIL therapy for anti-PD-1-resistant metastatic lung cancer. As for the study in general: Progressing patients received lymphodepletion, expanded TIL infusion and IL-2. A handful of tumors were EGFR-mutant and two were ALK-rearranged. Tumors carried a median roughly 1.5 non-synonymous mutations per megabase.

Time point noted: pre-treatment sample, taken before nivolumab and TIL therapy. Trimming cost V 3 bases and J 2 bases; bases outside gene matches: 0. Germline V gives CDR1 SGDLS, CDR2 YYNGEE. The CDR3 has 13 residues. The sample was blood, taken at baseline. The rearrangement uses TRBV9 and TRBJ2-7, with TRBD1 matching over 9 bases. This clonotype originated in a man between 70 and 80 years old with non-small cell lung cancer. The CDR3 loop reads CASSGQGAYEQYF. CDR3 sequence (DNA): TGTGCCAGCAGCGGACAGGGGGCCTACGAGCAGTACTTC.